Included here is one T cell receptor beta chain sequence, with context. Its antigen is unknown. The CDR3 has 15 amino acids. Germline CDR1 reads MGHRA; CDR2 reads YSYEKL. V lost 2 bases and J 4 bases, leaving 12 bases between the germline ends. The data derive from a study of response to subunit inactivated influenza vaccine. Study-level results: T cells newly recruited by each seasonal influenza vaccination are few, the authors suggested.

One entry per CDR3 protein, called by TCRdb with MiXCR from the RT-PCR reads. The sample shows some 540,000 distinct CDR3 sequences, under 30% of them seen only once. The same sample was also studied in work on T cells expressing NK-cell markers. This second report adds: Researchers built TCR beta cDNA using 5'RACE template switching with UMIs. Source material for TCR beta repertoires consisted of sorted CD3+CD56+NKG2C+, CD3+CD56+NKG2C- and CD3+CD56-NKG2C+ T cells. Among the eight sequenced donors, seven tested HCMV-seropositive and one tested seronegative. NKG2C+ dominant clonotype frequencies in roughly six donors were roughly 1.0-7.0% of CD8+ T cells.

This chain uses TRBV4-1 with TRBJ1-5; D is undetermined. This receptor was identified in a man aged 45-65 years who received an inactivated influenza vaccine. Sequences were derived from CD4+ T cells sorted from PBMCs, sampled approximately 13 days after vaccination. In DNA form, the CDR3 reads TGCGCCAGCAGCCAACAGGTCCCCTCAAATCAGCCCCAGCATTTT. Amino acid sequence: CASSQQVPSNQPQHF.